These 25 T cell receptor beta chains were sequenced from one sample in a study of blood T cell repertoires in COVID-19. Clones were read by immunoSEQ multiplex PCR, and TCRdb kept only the in-frame ones, dropping some. This repertoire shows 50,000 or so clones, about nine tenths found once; its top ten account for around 14%. What was sequenced was peripheral blood. These receptors all stem from a human donor with active COVID-19. The donor label of this sample is uncertain.

The chain combines TRBV4-1 with TRBJ1-1, with TRBD1 matching over 7 bases. Germline V lookup: CDR1 MGHRA, CDR2 YSYEKL. The CDR3 is made up of 12 amino acids. The V segment lost 4 bases and the J segment 8 bases; nucleotides outside the gene matches: 4. This CDR3 is CASSLDRAEAFF. CDR3 nucleotide sequence: TGCGCCAGCAGCCTAGACAGGGCAGAAGCTTTCTTT.

The chain couples TRBV5-1 to TRBJ1-1; no definite D call. V dropped 0 bases and J dropped 3 bases, with 9 bases sitting between them. Germline V gives CDR1 SGHRS, CDR2 YFSETQ. The CDR3 contains 14 residues. The CDR3 reads CASSLAEGDTEAFF. The CDR3 nucleotides read TGCGCCAGCAGCTTGGCCGAGGGTGACACTGAAGCTTTCTTT.

The V call is TRBV2, the J call TRBJ2-2; a possible D gene is TRBD2 (5 bases). Germline CDR1 reads SNHLY; CDR2 reads FYNNEI. V gave up 8 bases and J gave up 0 bases, with 10 bases separating them. This CDR3 region has 14 residues. Here the CDR3 reads CASVVGANTGELFF. The CDR3 nucleotides are TGTGCCAGCGTAGTGGGAGCGAACACCGGGGAGCTGTTTTTT.

This chain connects TRBV24-1 to TRBJ2-3; D remains unclear. The CDR3 has 12 residues. Germline values: CDR1 KGHDR, CDR2 SFDVKD. V dropped 7 bases and J dropped 0 bases, with 4 bases sitting between them. The CDR3 region has the DNA TGTGCCACCAGCGGGAGCACAGATACGCAGTATTTT. This translates into CATSGSTDTQYF.

The V and J genes are TRBV24-1 and TRBJ1-6; D gene uncertain. Per the germline V gene, CDR1 is KGHDR and CDR2 is SFDVKD. Trimming cost V 12 bases and J 7 bases, with 15 bases left between them. The CDR3 runs to 13 residues. The CDR3 is CAERACRNSPLHF. DNA of the CDR3: TGTGCCGAGCGGGCCTGCCGGAATTCACCCCTCCACTTT.

The chain has TRBV2 and TRBJ2-1; possibly TRBD2 for D (7 bases). The V gene lost 8 bases and the J gene lost 2 bases, with 10 bases spanning the gap. The CDR3 loop spans 13 amino acids. Germline assignment: CDR1 SNHLY and CDR2 FYNNEI. CDR3 region: CASGEGAYNEQFF. CDR3 nucleotide sequence: TGTGCCAGCGGGGAGGGGGCCTACAATGAGCAGTTCTTC.

The chain couples TRBV27 to TRBJ2-1, with 13 bases that match TRBD2. This CDR3 has 15 residues. The trim removed 3 bases at V and 6 bases at J, leaving 2 bases unmatched. From germline, CDR1 is MNHEY and CDR2 SMNVEV (reference sequence). The CDR3 DNA is TGTGCCAGCAGTTTCGGGACTAGCGGGACCAATGAGCAGTTCTTC. It is translated as CASSFGTSGTNEQFF.

CDR3 nucleotides: TGCGCCAGCAATCTAGCGGGAGGGATGCAGACCCAGTACTTC. Amino acid sequence: CASNLAGGMQTQYF. The J gene is TRBJ2-5, the V gene TRBV10-2, with TRBD2 matching 12 bases. Per germline, CDR1 WSHSY and CDR2 SAAADI. This CDR3 comprises 14 residues. V gave up 7 bases and J gave up 6 bases; unmatched junction bases: 6.

The chain has TRBV3-1 (or the pseudogene TRBV3-2) and TRBJ2-7, with D perhaps TRBD1 (7 bases). CDR3 size: 12 residues. In germline, CDR1 is LGHDT, CDR2 YNNKEL (reference sequence). V shed 4 bases and J shed 6 bases, with 10 bases lying between them. In DNA form, the CDR3 reads TGTGCCAGCAGCCGGCAGGGGGGCGAGCAGTACGTC. Amino acids: CASSRQGGEQYV.

V gene TRBV7-9 combines with J gene TRBJ1-6; D is perhaps TRBD1 (6 bases). Per the germline V gene, CDR1 is SEHNR and CDR2 is FQNEAQ (reference sequence). Deletions cut 2 bases from V and 10 bases from J, with 21 bases between. The length of the CDR3 is 17 residues. CDR3 coding DNA: TGTGCCAGCAGCTTACCACACCCAGACAGGTCTGGCTCACCCCTCCACTTT. Its protein is CASSLPHPDRSGSPLHF.

V gene TRBV11-2 combines with J gene TRBJ2-3; the D gene is possibly TRBD2 (6 bases). Germline CDR1 reads SGHAT; CDR2 reads FQNNGV. The CDR3 runs 12 residues. V lost 6 bases, J lost 6 bases, and 10 bases lay in between. CDR3 DNA: TGTGCCAGCAGTTGGGGGGATGATACGCAGTATTTT. Its protein is CASSWGDDTQYF.

The chain uses TRBV5-1 and TRBJ2-3; the D gene is possibly TRBD1 (6 bases). The germline V gene encodes CDR1 SGHRS and CDR2 YFSETQ. Deletions cut 4 bases from V and 1 base from J, with 10 bases between. The CDR3 spans 14 residues. CDR3 protein: CASSPTGGTDTQYF. CDR3 DNA sequence: TGCGCCAGCAGCCCGACAGGTGGCACAGATACGCAGTATTTT.

V and J are TRBV5-1 and TRBJ2-7, with 7 bases fitting TRBD1. Germline CDR1 and CDR2: SGHRS and YFSETQ. CDR3 size: 15 residues. With 4 bases clipped from V and 3 bases from J, the junction kept 10 bases outside the gene matches. CDR3 sequence: CASSTGTVSSYEQYF. CDR3 coding DNA: TGCGCCAGCAGCACAGGGACAGTCTCGAGCTACGAGCAGTACTTC. The variable domain in full, completed from reference TRBV5-1 and TRBJ2-7, reads KAGVTQTPRYLIKTRGQQVTLSCSPISGHRSVSWYQQTPGQGLQFLFEYFSETQRNKGNFPGRFSGRQFSNSRSEMNVSTLELGDSALYLCASSTGTVSSYEQYFGPGTRLTVT.

The chain has TRBV11-2 and TRBJ2-3; D is undetermined. The CDR3 has 13 residues. V was cut by 0 bases and J by 5 bases, with 6 bases left in between. CDR1 is SGHAT, CDR2 FQNNGV, per germline. CDR3 DNA: TGTGCCAGCAGCTTAGACCGGTTAGATACGCAGTATTTT. Protein product: CASSLDRLDTQYF.

The chain recombines TRBV29-1 with TRBJ2-6; perhaps TRBD1 as D (5 bases). There are 16 residues in the CDR3. Germline V gene sequence: CDR1 SQVTM, CDR2 ANQGSEA. V was trimmed by 5 bases and J by 0 bases, leaving 14 bases between them. The CDR3 is CSVFRRVNSGANVLTF. CDR3 in DNA: TGCAGCGTTTTCCGCAGGGTAAACTCTGGGGCCAACGTCCTGACTTTC. Based on the CDR3 plus reference TRBV29-1 and TRBJ2-6, the full variable domain is SAVISQKPSRDICQRGTSLTIQCQVDSQVTMMFWYRQQPGQSLTLIATANQGSEATYESGFVIDKFPISRPNLTFSTLTVSNMSPEDSSIYLCSVFRRVNSGANVLTFGAGSRLTVL.

The chain couples TRBV5-4 to TRBJ2-2, with 15 bases lining up with TRBD2. CDR1 is SGHNT, CDR2 YYREEE, per germline (reference sequence). This CDR3 is 17 amino acids long. V lost 4 bases to trimming and J lost 3 bases; unmatched junction nucleotides: 4. The CDR3 DNA reads as TGTGCCAGCAGCGAGGGACTAGCGGGGGGATACACCGGGGAGCTGTTTTTT. Amino acid sequence: CASSEGLAGGYTGELFF.

This clone was observed a single time. The chain couples TRBV2 to TRBJ2-3; 7 nucleotides line up with TRBD2. Germline V gene lookup returns CDR1 SNHLY and CDR2 FYNNEI. Trimming at V came to 10 bases and at J to 4 bases, leaving 5 bases not matched to a gene. The CDR3 has 12 residues. CDR3 in amino acids: CAISRGADTQYF. The DNA of the CDR3 is TGTGCCATCTCTCGGGGGGCAGATACGCAGTATTTT. Full variable domain (remainder filled in from reference TRBV2 and TRBJ2-3): EPEVTQTPSHQVTQMGQEVILRCVPISNHLYFYWYRQILGQKVEFLVSFYNNEISEKSEIFDDQFSVERPDGSNFTLKIRSTKLEDSAMYFCAISRGADTQYFGPGTRLTVL.

Comments on this clone: The same CDR3 can be traced to other DNA sequences in this sample. The genes are TRBV4-2 and TRBJ1-3; D is perhaps TRBD1 (5 bases). The CDR3 length is 15 residues. The V and J ends lost 1 base and 4 bases respectively, with 11 bases between them. CDR1 is LGHNA and CDR2 is YNFKEQ in the germline V gene. In DNA form, the CDR3 reads TGTGCCAGCAGCCAAGTCGGCGGGGCGGGAAACACCATATATTTT. Translating gives CASSQVGGAGNTIYF.

Only one count was recorded for this clone. The rearrangement uses TRBV19 and TRBJ2-1, with D possibly TRBD1 on 6 matching bases. The CDR3 extends over 13 amino acids. Between the trimmed V and J ends, which lost 5 bases and 5 bases, there was a span of 10 bases. Germline values: CDR1 LNHDA, CDR2 SQIVND (reference sequence). CDR3 DNA sequence: TGTGCCAGTAGTTCAGGGGTCCACAATGAGCAGTTCTTC. It codes for CASSSGVHNEQFF.

This chain uses TRBV30 with TRBJ1-2; D remains ambiguous. The V gene lost 5 bases and the J gene lost 8 bases, with 15 bases spanning the gap. The CDR3 is 12 residues long. Per the germline V gene, CDR1 is GTSNPN and CDR2 is SVGIG (reference sequence). CDR3 nucleotides: TGTGCCTGGCGCCTGGTGGGAGGCGGCTACACCTTC. Translated, it gives CAWRLVGGGYTF. The full variable domain, its missing parts supplied by reference TRBV30 and TRBJ1-2, is SQTIHQWPATLVQPVGSPLSLECTVEGTSNPNLYWYRQAAGRGLQLLFYSVGIGQISSEVPQNLSASRPQDRQFILSSKKLLLSDSGFYLCAWRLVGGGYTFGSGTRLTVV.

As for this clone: At one end the junction does not follow the germline gene, possibly because of a read error. The chain links TRBV7-9 to TRBJ2-3; a weak D match, TRBD1 (5 bases). The CDR3 contains 14 residues. CDR1 SEHNR and CDR2 FQNEAQ come from the germline V gene (reference sequence). CDR3 region: CASTLGASTDTQYF. CDR3 coding DNA: TGTGCCAGCACCTTAGGGGCTAGCACAGATACGCAGTATTTT. Using reference TRBV7-9 and TRBJ2-3 for the parts outside the CDR3, the full variable domain is DTGVSQNPRHKITKRGQNVTFRCDPISEHNRLYWYRQTLGQGPEFLTYFQNEAQLEKSRLLSDRFSAERPKGSFSTLEIQRTEQGDSAMYLCASTLGASTDTQYFGPGTRLTVL.

The V call is TRBV5-3, the J call TRBJ1-5, with D possibly TRBD1 on 5 matching bases. TRBV5-3 is marked as an open reading frame, function uncertain. The length of the CDR3 is 16 residues. V was clipped by 4 bases and J by 5 bases, with 19 bases between them. The CDR3 coding sequence is TGTGCCAGAAGCCCGCGTCTTGGGGGGAGAGATCAGCCCCAGCATTTT. Its translation is CARSPRLGGRDQPQHF.

J is TRBJ1-2 and V is TRBV28; 7 bases align to TRBD1. Germline values: CDR1 MDHEN, CDR2 SYDVKM. The CDR3 is 15 residues long. Losses at the gene ends were 6 bases for V and 1 base for J; bases not matched to a gene: 8. The CDR3 is CASSRGGTFNYGYTF. In DNA, the CDR3 is TGTGCCAGCAGCCGAGGGGGCACCTTTAACTATGGCTACACCTTC.

V gene TRBV19 combines with J gene TRBJ2-2, with a possible D match to TRBD1 (6 bases). Germline CDR1 reads LNHDA; CDR2 reads SQIVND (reference sequence). CDR3 length: 16 residues. Trimming pared 3 bases from V and 4 bases from J, leaving 15 bases between. CDR3: CASSMAAGDLTGELFF. CDR3 bases: TGTGCCAGTAGTATGGCGGCAGGGGACCTCACCGGGGAGCTGTTTTTT.

The chain has TRBV6-5 and TRBJ2-7, with D tentatively TRBD2 (6 bases). CDR3 length equals 13 residues. CDR1 is MNHEY, CDR2 SVGAGI, per germline. Trimming took off 5 bases at V and 6 bases at J, with 14 bases between the two ends. The CDR3 DNA reads as TGTGCCAGCAGTCGGGAAAAGGGAGGCGAGCAGTACGTC. It yields the protein CASSREKGGEQYV.